A single sample gave rise to the 7 T cell receptor beta chains below, sequenced in a study of T-cell reconstitution after alpha-beta-depleted transplantation in children. Unique molecular identifiers featured in how the TCRbeta library was prepared. TCRdb recomputed calls from the PCR reads with MiXCR, one row per CDR3 protein. Of a few hundred thousand distinct CDR3 sequences listed, around a tenth are singletons. The specimen comprised peripheral blood, sampled 180 days after TCRalphabeta/CD19-depleted stem cell transplant. These TCRs come from a male patient between 2 and 9 years old who had a stem cell transplant for chronic granulomatous disease, so the T cells may come from the graft donor.

This clonotype was observed at least ten times. V gene TRBV24-1 combines with J gene TRBJ2-7; no clear D gene. Trimming shortened V by 2 bases and J by 6 bases, and 13 bases separated the two germline ends. CDR1 is KGHDR and CDR2 is SFDVKD in the germline V gene. The CDR3 consists of 14 residues. CDR3 sequence: CATSDSKGLFEQYF. DNA for the CDR3: TGTGCCACCAGTGATTCAAAGGGCCTATTCGAGCAGTACTTC.

This clonotype came up many times. The gene calls are TRBV7-9 and TRBJ1-2, with no clear D. The CDR3 totals 14 residues. Germline loops: CDR1 SEHNR, CDR2 FQNEAQ (reference sequence). Trimming took 2 bases from V and 5 from J, leaving 12 bases between them. For the CDR3, the DNA is TGTGCCAGCAGCTTACCTAAGGGTCCGTATGGCTACACCTTC. Translation gives CASSLPKGPYGYTF.

There are many counts of this clonotype. This rearrangement joins TRBV3-1 to TRBJ2-7; no reliable D call. This CDR3 has 13 residues. Germline loops: CDR1 LGHDT, CDR2 YNNKEL (reference sequence). V lost 0 bases and J lost 3, with 6 bases in between. In nucleotides, the CDR3 is TGTGCCAGCAGCCAAGATTTCTTCTACGAGCAGTACTTC. Protein sequence: CASSQDFFYEQYF.

The chain couples TRBV11-2 to TRBJ2-1, with D perhaps matching TRBD1 (6 bases). CDR3 length equals 15 residues. Germline lookup yields CDR1 SGHAT and CDR2 FQNNGV. Trimming cost V 2 bases and J 7 bases, with 15 bases left between them. The CDR3 sequence is CASSLQGYGVNEQFF. In DNA, the CDR3 is TGTGCCAGCAGCTTACAGGGGTACGGGGTAAATGAGCAGTTCTTC.

Many counts were recorded for this clonotype. This sequence joins TRBV12-5 and TRBJ1-5, with 7 bases lining up with TRBD1. V shed 1 base, J shed 3 bases, and the junction held 3 bases outside the gene matches. CDR1 is LGHNT, CDR2 FRNRAP, per germline. The CDR3 has 15 amino acids. CDR3 sequence reads: CASGLGQGSNQPQHF. The CDR3 DNA sequence: TGTGCTAGTGGTTTGGGACAGGGATCCAATCAGCCCCAGCATTTT.

This clonotype was observed at least ten times. The V and J genes are TRBV7-9 and TRBJ2-4; TRBD2 matches at 14 bases. The CDR3 is made up of 17 amino acids. Germline V CDR1 and CDR2: SEHNR, FQNEAQ (reference sequence). The junction had 6 bases not matched to a gene; V was cut back by 4 bases and J by 4 bases. The CDR3 reads CASSSRLAGGEKNIQYF. In DNA, the CDR3 is TGTGCCAGCAGCTCCCGACTAGCGGGGGGGGAAAAAAACATTCAGTACTTC.

This clonotype occurred many times. This chain uses TRBV28 with TRBJ2-6; D tentatively fits TRBD1 or TRBD2 (5 bases each). Trimming took off 3 bases at V and 1 base at J, with 16 bases between the two ends. The CDR3 is 18 amino acids. Germline assignment: CDR1 MDHEN and CDR2 SYDVKM. The CDR3 sequence is CASSFLAGTGSGANVLTF. In nucleotides, the CDR3 is TGTGCCAGCAGTTTTCTTGCAGGGACGGGATCTGGGGCCAACGTCCTGACTTTC. The full variable domain, with the rest looked up from reference TRBV28 and TRBJ2-6, is DVKVTQSSRYLVKRTGEKVFLECVQDMDHENMFWYRQDPGLGLRLIYFSYDVKMKEKGDIPEGYSVSREKKERFSLILESASTNQTSMYLCASSFLAGTGSGANVLTFGAGSRLTVL.